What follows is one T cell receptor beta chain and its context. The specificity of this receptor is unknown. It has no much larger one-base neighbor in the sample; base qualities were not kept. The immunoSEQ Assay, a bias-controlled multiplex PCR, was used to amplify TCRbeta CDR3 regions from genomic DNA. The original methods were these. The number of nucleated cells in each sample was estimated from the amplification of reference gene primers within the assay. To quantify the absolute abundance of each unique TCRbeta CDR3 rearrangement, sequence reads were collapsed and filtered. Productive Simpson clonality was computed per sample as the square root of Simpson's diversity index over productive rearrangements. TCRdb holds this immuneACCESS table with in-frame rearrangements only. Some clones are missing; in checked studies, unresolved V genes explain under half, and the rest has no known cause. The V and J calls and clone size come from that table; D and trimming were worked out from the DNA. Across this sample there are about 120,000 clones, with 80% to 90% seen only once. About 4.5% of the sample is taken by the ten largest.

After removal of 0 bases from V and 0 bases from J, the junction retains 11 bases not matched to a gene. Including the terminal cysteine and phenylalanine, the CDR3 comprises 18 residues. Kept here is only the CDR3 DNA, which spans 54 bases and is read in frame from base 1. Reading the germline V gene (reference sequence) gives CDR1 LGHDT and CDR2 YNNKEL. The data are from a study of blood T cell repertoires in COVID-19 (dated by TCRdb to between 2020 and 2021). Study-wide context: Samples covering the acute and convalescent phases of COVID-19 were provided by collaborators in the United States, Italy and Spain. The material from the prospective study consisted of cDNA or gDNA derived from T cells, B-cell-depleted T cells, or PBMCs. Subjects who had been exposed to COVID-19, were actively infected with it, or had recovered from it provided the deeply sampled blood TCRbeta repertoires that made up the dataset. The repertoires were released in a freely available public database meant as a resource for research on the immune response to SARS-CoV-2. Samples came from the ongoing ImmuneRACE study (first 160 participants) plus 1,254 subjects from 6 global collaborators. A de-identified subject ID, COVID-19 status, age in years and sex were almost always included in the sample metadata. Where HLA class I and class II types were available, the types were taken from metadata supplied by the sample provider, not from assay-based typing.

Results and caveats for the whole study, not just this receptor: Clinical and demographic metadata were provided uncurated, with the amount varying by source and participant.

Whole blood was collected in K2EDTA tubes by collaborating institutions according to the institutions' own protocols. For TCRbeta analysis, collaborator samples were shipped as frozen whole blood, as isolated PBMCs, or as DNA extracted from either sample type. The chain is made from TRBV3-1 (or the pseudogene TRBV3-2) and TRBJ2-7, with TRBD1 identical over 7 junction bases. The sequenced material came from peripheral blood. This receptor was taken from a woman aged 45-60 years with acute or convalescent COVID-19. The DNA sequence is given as TGTGCCAGCAGCCAAGATCGGGCCCACAGGGGAATCTCCTACGAGCAGTACTTC. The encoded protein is CASSQDRAHRGISYEQYF.